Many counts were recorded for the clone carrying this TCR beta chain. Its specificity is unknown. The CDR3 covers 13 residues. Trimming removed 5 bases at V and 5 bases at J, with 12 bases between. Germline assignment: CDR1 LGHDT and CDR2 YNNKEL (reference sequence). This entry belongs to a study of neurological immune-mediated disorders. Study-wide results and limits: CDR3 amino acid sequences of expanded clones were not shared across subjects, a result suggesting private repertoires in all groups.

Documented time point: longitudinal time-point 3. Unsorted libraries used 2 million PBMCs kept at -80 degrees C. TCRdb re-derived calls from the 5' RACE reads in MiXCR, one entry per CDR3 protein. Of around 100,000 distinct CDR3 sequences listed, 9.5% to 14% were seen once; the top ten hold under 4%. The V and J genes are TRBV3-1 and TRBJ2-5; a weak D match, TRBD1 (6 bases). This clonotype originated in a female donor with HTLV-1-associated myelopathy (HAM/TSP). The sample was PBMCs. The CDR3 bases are TGTGCCAGCAGCACACAGGGTGGTGAGACCCAGTACTTC. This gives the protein CASSTQGGETQYF.